The sample holds a few counts of the clone carrying this TCR beta chain. What it recognizes is unknown. Germline-derived CDR1 and CDR2 are LNHDA and SQIVND (reference sequence). Trimming removed 3 bases from V and 2 bases from J, with 16 bases in between. The CDR3 contains 16 residues. Each CDR3 protein is one row after TCRdb ran MiXCR on the reads. Of around 260,000 distinct CDR3 sequences in the sample, 8% to 9.5% were seen once. These data originate in a study of T cell repertoires in cytomegalovirus infection. Study-wide findings and caveats: Totalled public TCR beta family frequency picked out people who carried CMV plus the relevant HLA.

The chain joins TRBV19 to TRBJ1-2; no firm D call. The sequenced material came from PBMCs. This clonotype was sampled from a human donor in good health (CMV status not recorded). Some clones in this sample may be carry-over from other donors' samples. CDR3: CASSMDSGGINYGYTF. Here the CDR3 DNA reads TGTGCCAGTAGTATGGATTCAGGAGGGATAAACTATGGCTACACCTTC. Together with reference TRBV19 and TRBJ1-2, the CDR3 gives the full variable domain: DGGITQSPKYLFRKEGQNVTLSCEQNLNHDAMYWYRQDPGQGLRLIYYSQIVNDFQKGDIAEGYSVSREKKESFPLTVTSAQKNPTAFYLCASSMDSGGINYGYTFGSGTRLTVV.